A selection of T cell receptor beta chains follows, all from one sample in a study of regulatory T cells in long-lasting Graves disease. TCRdb analysed the multiplex PCR reads with MiXCR anew, one entry per CDR3 protein. The sample yields 350,000 to 450,000 distinct CDR3 sequences, less than 25% seen once. The specimen comprised peripheral blood mononuclear cells (PBMCs), sampled when the disease was refractory, from a patient treated with antithyroid drugs. The source of these receptors is a female donor with Graves disease. CDR3s include the opening cysteine and the closing phenylalanine or tryptophan. Fields, in order: CDR3 protein, CDR3 DNA, clone size, J gene, V gene, D gene. The D gene is left open where the match is weak. Size is stated for part of the rows, as once, few or many counts, or as a class when the clone is expanded.

CDR3: CASRSNDRLYGYTF; DNA: TGTGCCAGCAGATCAAACGACAGACTCTATGGCTACACCTTC; size: many; J: TRBJ1-2; V: TRBV28; D: NA
CDR3: CASSPWGEKLFF; DNA: TGTGCCAGCAGCCCATGGGGGGAAAAACTGTTTTTT; size: many; J: TRBJ1-4; V: TRBV11-2; D: NA
CDR3: CASSARDKSYEQYF; DNA: TGTGCCAGCAGCGCCCGGGACAAGTCCTACGAGCAGTACTTC; size: few; J: TRBJ2-7; V: TRBV9; D: NA
CDR3: CASSHQGDRGNSPLHF; DNA: TGTGCCAGCAGTCACCAGGGAGACAGGGGTAATTCACCCCTCCACTTT; size: many; J: TRBJ1-6; V: TRBV28; D: TRBD1
CDR3: CSGESPGILAQYF; DNA: TGCAGTGGAGAGTCCCCTGGAATTCTGGCCCAGTACTTC; size: many; J: TRBJ2-5; V: TRBV20-1; D: NA
CDR3: CASSLSYSSSYEQYF; DNA: TGTGCCAGCAGTTTATCTTACAGCAGCTCCTACGAGCAGTACTTC; size: many; J: TRBJ2-7; V: TRBV27; D: NA
CDR3: CASSPQGGPQTQYF; DNA: TGTGCCAGCAGCCCACAAGGGGGCCCCCAGACCCAGTACTTC; size: many; J: TRBJ2-5; V: TRBV7-2; D: TRBD1
CDR3: CASSWGSNQPQHF; DNA: TGTGCCAGCAGTTGGGGGAGCAATCAGCCCCAGCATTTT; size: many; J: TRBJ1-5; V: TRBV27; D: NA
CDR3: CAWSPLGSTEAFF; DNA: TGTGCCTGGAGCCCCCTAGGTAGTACTGAAGCTTTCTTT; size: many; J: TRBJ1-1; V: TRBV30; D: NA
CDR3: CASSLEASGIGEQYF; DNA: TGCGCCAGCAGCTTGGAAGCCAGCGGGATCGGCGAGCAGTACTTC; size: NA; J: TRBJ2-7; V: TRBV5-1; D: TRBD2
CDR3: CASSQDRGYNSPLHF; DNA: TGTGCCAGCAGCCAAGACAGGGGCTATAATTCACCCCTCCACTTT; size: NA; J: TRBJ1-6; V: TRBV7-2; D: TRBD1
CDR3: CASSQDPGTGTYEQYF; DNA: TGTGCCAGCAGCCAAGATCCCGGGACAGGGACCTACGAGCAGTACTTC; size: NA; J: TRBJ2-7; V: TRBV11-1; D: TRBD1
CDR3: CSARQATTGELFF; DNA: TGCAGTGCTAGGCAGGCGACCACCGGGGAGCTGTTTTTT; size: many; J: TRBJ2-2; V: TRBV20-1; D: NA
CDR3: CSARDRAGGTYEQYF; DNA: TGCAGTGCTAGAGATCGGGCAGGGGGTACCTACGAGCAGTACTTC; size: few; J: TRBJ2-7; V: TRBV20-1; D: TRBD1
CDR3: CASSLPKNTGELFF; DNA: TGTGCCAGCAGCCTCCCAAAAAACACCGGGGAGCTGTTTTTT; size: NA; J: TRBJ2-2; V: TRBV6-1; D: NA
CDR3: CASSQGQETQYF; DNA: TGTGCCAGCTCACAGGGACAAGAGACCCAGTACTTC; size: many; J: TRBJ2-5; V: TRBV18; D: NA
CDR3: CAWTQGQPSYEQYF; DNA: TGTGCCTGGACCCAGGGACAGCCCAGCTACGAGCAGTACTTC; size: many; J: TRBJ2-7; V: TRBV30; D: TRBD1
CDR3: CASSYSWRSYNEQFF; DNA: TGTGCCAGCAGTTACTCATGGCGCTCCTACAATGAGCAGTTCTTC; size: NA; J: TRBJ2-1; V: TRBV6-2/TRBV6-3; D: NA
CDR3: CASSSARTGGGRTEAFF; DNA: TGCGCCAGCAGCTCGGCAAGGACAGGGGGCGGGAGGACTGAAGCTTTCTTT; size: many; J: TRBJ1-1; V: TRBV5-1; D: TRBD1
CDR3: CASSPHPGTDNSPLHF; DNA: TGTGCCAGCAGTCCCCACCCAGGGACAGATAATTCACCCCTCCACTTT; size: few; J: TRBJ1-6; V: TRBV25-1; D: TRBD1
CDR3: CASSPGSLPFEAFF; DNA: TGTGCCAGCAGCCCAGGATCGCTCCCGTTCGAAGCTTTCTTT; size: many; J: TRBJ1-1; V: TRBV11-2; D: NA
CDR3: CASSVLRGGKNIQYF; DNA: TGTGCCAGCAGCGTACTAAGGGGAGGCAAAAACATTCAGTACTTC; size: NA; J: TRBJ2-4; V: TRBV6-1; D: NA
CDR3: CSARGEDSPLHF; DNA: TGCAGTGCAAGGGGGGAGGATTCACCCCTCCACTTT; size: NA; J: TRBJ1-6; V: TRBV20-1; D: NA
CDR3: CAWIQAGELFF; DNA: TGTGCCTGGATACAGGCCGGGGAGCTGTTTTTT; size: few; J: TRBJ2-2; V: TRBV30; D: NA